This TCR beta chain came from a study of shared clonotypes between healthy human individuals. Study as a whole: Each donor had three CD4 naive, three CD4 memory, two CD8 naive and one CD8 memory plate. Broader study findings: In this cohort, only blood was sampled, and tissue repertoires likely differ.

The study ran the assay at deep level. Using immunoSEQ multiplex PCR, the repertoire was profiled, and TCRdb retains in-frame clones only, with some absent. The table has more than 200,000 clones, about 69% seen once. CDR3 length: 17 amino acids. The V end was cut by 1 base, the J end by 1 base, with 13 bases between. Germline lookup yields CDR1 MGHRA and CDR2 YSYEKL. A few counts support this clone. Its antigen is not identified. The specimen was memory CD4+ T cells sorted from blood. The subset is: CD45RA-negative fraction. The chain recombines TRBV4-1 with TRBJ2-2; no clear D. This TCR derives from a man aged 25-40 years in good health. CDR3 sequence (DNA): TGCGCCAGCAGCCAAGTTTCCAGAGCCCAGAACACCGGGGAGCTGTTTTTT. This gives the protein CASSQVSRAQNTGELFF.